This TCR beta chain comes out of a study of T cell repertoires in cytomegalovirus infection. Study-level background: The authors relied on CMV epitopes, both recently identified HLA-C-restricted and well-studied HLA-B-restricted. Broader study findings: Clonotypes of TCR beta that were HLA-C-restricted and CMV-specific dominated the ex vivo response.

Comment on this clonotype: Its target is not known.

TCRdb recomputed calls from the reads with MiXCR, one row per CDR3 protein. The repertoire holds around 800,000 distinct CDR3 sequences, with about 31% as singletons. J gave up 1 base and V 0 bases, and 8 bases lay outside the gene matches. This CDR3 is 18 amino acids long. Per germline, CDR1 SEHNR and CDR2 FQNEAQ (reference sequence). Here the sequenced sample was cultured CD8+ T cells from PBMCs, taken from culture after CMV antigen stimulation. The clonotype originates from a human donor in good health (CMV status not recorded). Some clones in this sample may be carry-over from other donors' samples. The V call is TRBV7-9, the J call TRBJ2-3, with 9 bases identical to TRBD1. The CDR3 here is CASSLAGTGYLGTDTQYF. CDR3 DNA sequence: TGTGCCAGCAGCTTAGCGGGGACAGGGTATCTGGGCACAGATACGCAGTATTTT.